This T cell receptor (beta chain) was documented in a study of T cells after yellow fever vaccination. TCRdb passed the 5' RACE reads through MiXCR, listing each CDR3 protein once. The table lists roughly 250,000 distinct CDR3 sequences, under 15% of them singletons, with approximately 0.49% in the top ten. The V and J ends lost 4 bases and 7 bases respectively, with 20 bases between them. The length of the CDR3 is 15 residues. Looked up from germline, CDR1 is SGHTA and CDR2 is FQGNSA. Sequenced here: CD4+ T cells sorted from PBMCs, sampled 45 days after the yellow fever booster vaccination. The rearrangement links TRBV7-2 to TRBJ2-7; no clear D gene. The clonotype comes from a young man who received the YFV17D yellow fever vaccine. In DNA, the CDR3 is TGTGCCAGCAGCTCTAGTAGCTCAAGGGCCACGGAGCAGTACTTC. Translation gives CASSSSSSRATEQYF.